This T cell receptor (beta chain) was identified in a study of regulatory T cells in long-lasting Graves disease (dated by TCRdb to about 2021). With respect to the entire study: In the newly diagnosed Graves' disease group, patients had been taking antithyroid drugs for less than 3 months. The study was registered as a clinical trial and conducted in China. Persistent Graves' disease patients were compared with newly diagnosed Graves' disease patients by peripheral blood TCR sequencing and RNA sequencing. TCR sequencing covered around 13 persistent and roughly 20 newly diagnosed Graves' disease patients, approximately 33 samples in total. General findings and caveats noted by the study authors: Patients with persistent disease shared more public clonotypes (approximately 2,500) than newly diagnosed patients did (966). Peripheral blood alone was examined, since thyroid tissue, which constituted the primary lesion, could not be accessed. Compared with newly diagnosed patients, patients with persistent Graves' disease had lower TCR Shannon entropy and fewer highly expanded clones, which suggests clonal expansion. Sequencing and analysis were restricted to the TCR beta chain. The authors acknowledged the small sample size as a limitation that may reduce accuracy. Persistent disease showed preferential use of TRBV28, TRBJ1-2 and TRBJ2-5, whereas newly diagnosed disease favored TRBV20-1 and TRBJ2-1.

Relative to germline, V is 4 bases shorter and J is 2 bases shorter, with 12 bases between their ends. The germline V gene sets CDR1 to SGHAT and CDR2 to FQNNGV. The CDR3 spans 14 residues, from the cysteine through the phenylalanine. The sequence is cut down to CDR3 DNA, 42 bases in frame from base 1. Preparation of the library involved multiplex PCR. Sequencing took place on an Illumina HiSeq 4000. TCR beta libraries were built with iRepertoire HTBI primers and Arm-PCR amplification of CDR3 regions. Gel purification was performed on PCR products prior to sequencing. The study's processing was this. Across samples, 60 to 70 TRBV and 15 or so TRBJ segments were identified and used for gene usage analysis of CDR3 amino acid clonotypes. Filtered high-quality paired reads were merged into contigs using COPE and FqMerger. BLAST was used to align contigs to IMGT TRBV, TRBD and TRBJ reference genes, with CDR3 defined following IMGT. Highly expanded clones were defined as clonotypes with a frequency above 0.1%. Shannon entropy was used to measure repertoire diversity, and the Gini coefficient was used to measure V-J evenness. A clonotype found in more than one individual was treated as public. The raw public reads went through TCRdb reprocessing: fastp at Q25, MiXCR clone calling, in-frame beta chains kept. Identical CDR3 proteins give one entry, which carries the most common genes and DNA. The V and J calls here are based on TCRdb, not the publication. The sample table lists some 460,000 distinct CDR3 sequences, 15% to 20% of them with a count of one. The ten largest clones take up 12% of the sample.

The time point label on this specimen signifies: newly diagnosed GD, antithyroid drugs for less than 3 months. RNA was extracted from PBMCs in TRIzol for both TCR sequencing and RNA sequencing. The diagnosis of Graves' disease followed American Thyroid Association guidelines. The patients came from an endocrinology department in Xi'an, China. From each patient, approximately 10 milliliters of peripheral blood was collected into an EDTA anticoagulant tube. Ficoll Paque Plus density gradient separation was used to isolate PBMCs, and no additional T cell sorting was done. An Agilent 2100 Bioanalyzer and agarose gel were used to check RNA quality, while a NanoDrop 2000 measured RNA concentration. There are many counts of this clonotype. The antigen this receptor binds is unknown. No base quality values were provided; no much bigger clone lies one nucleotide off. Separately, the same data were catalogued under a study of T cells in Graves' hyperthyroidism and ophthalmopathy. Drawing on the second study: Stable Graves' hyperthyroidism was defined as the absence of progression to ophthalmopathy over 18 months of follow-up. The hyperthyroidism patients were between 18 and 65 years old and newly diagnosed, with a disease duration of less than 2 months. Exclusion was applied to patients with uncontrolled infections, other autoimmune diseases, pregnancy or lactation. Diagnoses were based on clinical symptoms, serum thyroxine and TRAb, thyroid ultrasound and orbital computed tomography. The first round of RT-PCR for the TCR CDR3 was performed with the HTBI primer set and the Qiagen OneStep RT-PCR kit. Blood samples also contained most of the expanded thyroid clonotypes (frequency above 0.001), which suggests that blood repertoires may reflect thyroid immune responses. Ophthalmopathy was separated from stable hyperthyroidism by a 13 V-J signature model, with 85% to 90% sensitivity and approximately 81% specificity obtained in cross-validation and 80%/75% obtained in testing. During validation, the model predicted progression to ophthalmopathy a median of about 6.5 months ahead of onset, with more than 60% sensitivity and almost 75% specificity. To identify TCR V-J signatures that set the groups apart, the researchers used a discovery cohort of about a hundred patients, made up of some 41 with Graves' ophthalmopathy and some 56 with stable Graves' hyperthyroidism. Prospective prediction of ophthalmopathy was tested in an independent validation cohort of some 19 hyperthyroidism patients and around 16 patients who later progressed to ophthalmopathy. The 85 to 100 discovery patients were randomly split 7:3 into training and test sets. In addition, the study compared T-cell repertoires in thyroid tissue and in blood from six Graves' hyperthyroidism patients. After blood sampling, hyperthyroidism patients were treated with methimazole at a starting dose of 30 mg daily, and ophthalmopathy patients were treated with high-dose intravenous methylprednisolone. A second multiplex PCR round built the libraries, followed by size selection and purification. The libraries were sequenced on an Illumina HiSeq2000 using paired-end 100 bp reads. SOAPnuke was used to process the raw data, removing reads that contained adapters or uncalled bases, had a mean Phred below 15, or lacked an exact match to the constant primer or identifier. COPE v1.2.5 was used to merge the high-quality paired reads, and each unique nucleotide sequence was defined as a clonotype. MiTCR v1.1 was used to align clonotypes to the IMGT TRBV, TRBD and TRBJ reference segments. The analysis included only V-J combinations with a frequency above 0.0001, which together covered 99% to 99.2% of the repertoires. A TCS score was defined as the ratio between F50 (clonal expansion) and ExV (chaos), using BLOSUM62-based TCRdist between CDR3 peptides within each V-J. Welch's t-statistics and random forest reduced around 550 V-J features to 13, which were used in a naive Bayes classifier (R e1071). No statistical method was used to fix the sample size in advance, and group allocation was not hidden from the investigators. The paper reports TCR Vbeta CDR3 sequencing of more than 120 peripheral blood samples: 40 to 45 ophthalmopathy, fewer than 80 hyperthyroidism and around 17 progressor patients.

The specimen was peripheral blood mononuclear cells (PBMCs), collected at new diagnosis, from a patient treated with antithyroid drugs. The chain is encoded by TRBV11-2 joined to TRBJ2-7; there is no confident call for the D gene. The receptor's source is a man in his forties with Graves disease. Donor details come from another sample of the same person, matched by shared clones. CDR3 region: CASSSRSETYEQYF. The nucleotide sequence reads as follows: TGTGCCAGCAGCTCCCGGTCCGAGACCTACGAGCAGTACTTC.